This TCR beta chain is from a study of blood T cell repertoires in COVID-19. At the level of the study: The United States, Italy and Spain supplied acute and convalescent COVID-19 samples.

Authors' methods: Cell counts per sample came from amplifying reference gene primers. Sequenced by immunoSEQ multiplex PCR; TCRdb stores in-frame clones only, minus some. V and J calls and clone size are as listed in that table; D and trimming were resolved from the DNA. The table includes 160,000 or so clones, approximately 83% detected once. The V end lost 1 base, the J end lost 4 bases, and 13 bases lay between the germline ends. Germline-derived CDR1 and CDR2 are LGHNA and YNFKEQ. This CDR3 has 16 amino acids. The chain uses TRBV4-2 and TRBJ2-2, with D possibly being TRBD2 (7 bases). Input material: peripheral blood. The sequence was obtained from a human donor in a cohort sampled during active COVID-19. The CDR3 region is CASSQAERGGTGELFF. The CDR3, as DNA: TGTGCCAGCAGCCAAGCGGAAAGGGGGGGCACCGGGGAGCTGTTTTTT.